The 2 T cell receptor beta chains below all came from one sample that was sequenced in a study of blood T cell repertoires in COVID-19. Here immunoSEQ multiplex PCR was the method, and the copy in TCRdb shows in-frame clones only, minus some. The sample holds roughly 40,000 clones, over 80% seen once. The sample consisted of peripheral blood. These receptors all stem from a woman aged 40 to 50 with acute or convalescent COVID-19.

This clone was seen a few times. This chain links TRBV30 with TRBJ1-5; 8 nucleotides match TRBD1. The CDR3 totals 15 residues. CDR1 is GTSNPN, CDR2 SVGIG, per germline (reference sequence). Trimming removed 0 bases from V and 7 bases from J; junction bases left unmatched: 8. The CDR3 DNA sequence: TGTGCCTGGAGTGTAAGGGCAGGGGGCAGACAGCCCCAGCATTTT. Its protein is CAWSVRAGGRQPQHF.

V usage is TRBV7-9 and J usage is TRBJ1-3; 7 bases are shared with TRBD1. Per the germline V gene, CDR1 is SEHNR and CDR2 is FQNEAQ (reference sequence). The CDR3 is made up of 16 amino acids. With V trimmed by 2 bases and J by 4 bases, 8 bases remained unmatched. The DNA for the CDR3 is TGTGCCAGCAGCTTACCTGGACAGGCTAGCGGAAACACCATATATTTT. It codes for CASSLPGQASGNTIYF. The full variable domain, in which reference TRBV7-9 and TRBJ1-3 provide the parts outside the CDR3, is DTGVSQNPRHKITKRGQNVTFRCDPISEHNRLYWYRQTLGQGPEFLTYFQNEAQLEKSRLLSDRFSAERPKGSFSTLEIQRTEQGDSAMYLCASSLPGQASGNTIYFGEGSWLTVV.